This paragraph reports one T cell receptor (beta chain). This clonotype was seen ten or more times. Its antigen is unknown. The record has no base qualities; no much larger clone is one base away. The sample comes from a study of regulatory T cells in long-lasting Graves disease (dated by TCRdb to about 2021). The study in broad terms: Antithyroid drugs had been taken for less than 3 months by newly diagnosed Graves' disease patients. Patients with persistent Graves' disease were compared with patients with newly diagnosed Graves' disease using TCR sequencing and RNA sequencing of peripheral blood. The study was conducted in China and was registered as a clinical trial. TCR sequencing covered some 13 persistent and some 20 newly diagnosed Graves' disease patients, about 35 samples in total. General findings and caveats noted by the study authors: Sequencing and analysis were restricted to the TCR beta chain. Because the primary lesion, thyroid tissue, could not be accessed, the study looked at peripheral blood alone. As a limitation, the authors acknowledged that the small sample size may reduce accuracy. Persistent patients shared more public clonotypes among themselves (under 3,000) than newly diagnosed patients did (more than 950). Persistent Graves' disease patients showed lower TCR Shannon entropy and fewer highly expanded clones than newly diagnosed patients, suggesting clonal expansion. Persistent disease showed preferential use of TRBV28, TRBJ1-2 and TRBJ2-5, whereas newly diagnosed disease favored TRBV20-1 and TRBJ2-1.

The CDR3 holds 13 amino acids from the cysteine to the phenylalanine. Kept here is only the CDR3 DNA, which spans 39 bases and is read in frame from base 1. CDR1 and CDR2 were assigned from the germline V gene as KGHSH and LQKENI. V and J lose 3 bases and 5 bases, and a span of 8 bases separates them. The protocol used for the library was multiplex PCR. The instrument was an Illumina HiSeq 4000. TCR beta libraries were built with iRepertoire HTBI primers and Arm-PCR amplification of CDR3 regions. Before sequencing, the PCR products underwent gel purification. The original pipeline was this. Gene usage analysis of CDR3 amino acid clonotypes relied on the 55 to 80 TRBV and 14 TRBJ segments identified across samples. COPE and FqMerger were used to merge the filtered high-quality paired reads into contigs. BLAST was used to align contigs to IMGT TRBV, TRBD and TRBJ reference genes, with CDR3 defined following IMGT. Highly expanded clones were defined as clonotypes with a frequency above 0.1%. Shannon entropy was used to measure repertoire diversity, and the Gini coefficient was used to measure V-J evenness. A clonotype found in more than one individual was treated as public. TCRdb reprocessed the public reads (quality trimming at Q25 with fastp, clone calling with MiXCR) and kept in-frame beta chains. Each entry is one CDR3 protein sequence, shown with its most common DNA and genes. TCRdb, not the authors, supplied the V and J calls. This sample holds around 400,000 distinct CDR3 sequences; roughly a sixth were observed only once. 20% to 25% of the sample is in the top ten clones.

Taken with the paper, the label for time point translates to: newly diagnosed GD, antithyroid drugs for less than 3 months. For both TCR sequencing and RNA sequencing, RNA was extracted from PBMCs in TRIzol. Graves' disease was diagnosed according to American Thyroid Association guidelines. Recruitment of patients was carried out at an endocrinology department in Xi'an, China. From each patient, approximately 10 milliliters of peripheral blood was collected into an EDTA anticoagulant tube. PBMCs were isolated by Ficoll Paque Plus density gradient separation without further T cell sorting. RNA quality was checked with an Agilent 2100 Bioanalyzer and agarose gel, and concentration with a NanoDrop 2000.

The V and J segments used are TRBV18 and TRBJ2-1; TRBD2 could be the D gene, as 6 bases match. The source of this sequence is a female donor with Graves disease. Sequenced here: peripheral blood mononuclear cells (PBMCs), sampled at new diagnosis, from a patient treated with antithyroid drugs. The CDR3 sequence is CASSPGLDNEQFF. The DNA is TGTGCCAGCTCACCGGGACTGGACAATGAGCAGTTCTTC.